This T cell receptor beta chain was identified in a study of T cell repertoires in cytomegalovirus infection. Across the whole study: Based on public TCR beta signatures, there were indications of CMV infection and of a matching HLA type.

TCRdb used MiXCR to reprocess the reads, holding one entry per CDR3 protein. The data hold under 500,000 distinct CDR3 sequences, with approximately 46% observed a single time. CDR3 length: 16 amino acids. Germline V gives CDR1 MNHEY, CDR2 SVGEGT. V was shortened by 3 bases and J by 2 bases, with 14 bases between the two germline ends. On this clonotype itself: Its antigen is unidentified.

Study-wide points: HLA-C-restricted TCR beta clonotypes specific for CMV led the ex vivo response.

The sequence was collected from a human donor in good health (CMV status not recorded). Some clones in this sample may be carry-over from other donors' samples. The starting material was cultured PBMCs, obtained from culture after CMV antigen stimulation. The J gene is TRBJ1-5, the V gene TRBV6-2 or TRBV6-3, with D possibly being TRBD1 (6 bases). In nucleotides, the CDR3 is TGTGCCAGCAGTTATTCCGTACCAGGGGGCAATCAGCCCCAGCATTTT. Protein sequence: CASSYSVPGGNQPQHF.